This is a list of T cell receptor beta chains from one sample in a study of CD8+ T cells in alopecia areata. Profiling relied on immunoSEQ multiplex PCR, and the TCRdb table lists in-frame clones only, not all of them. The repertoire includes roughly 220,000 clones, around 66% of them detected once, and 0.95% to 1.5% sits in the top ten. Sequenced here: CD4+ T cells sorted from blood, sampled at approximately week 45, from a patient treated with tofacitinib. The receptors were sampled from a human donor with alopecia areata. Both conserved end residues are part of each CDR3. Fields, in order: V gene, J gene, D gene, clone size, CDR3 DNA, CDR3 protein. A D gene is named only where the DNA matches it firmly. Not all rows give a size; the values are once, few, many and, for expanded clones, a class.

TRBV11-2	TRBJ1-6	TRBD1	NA	TGTGCCAGCGGGGGACAGCCAGAAGAACCCCTCCACTTT	CASGGQPEEPLHF
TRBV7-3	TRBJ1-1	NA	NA	TGTGCCAGCAGCAAGCAGGGCGGCACTGAAGCTTTCTTT	CASSKQGGTEAFF
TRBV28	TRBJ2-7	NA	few	TGTGCCAGCAGTTTTCGGGAATACGAGCAGTACTTC	CASSFREYEQYF
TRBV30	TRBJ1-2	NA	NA	TGTGCCTGGAGTAGCCCGGGGTTACCTAACTATGGCTACACCTTC	CAWSSPGLPNYGYTF
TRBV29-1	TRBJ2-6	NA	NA	TGCAGCGTTGCGTTATCTGGGGCCAACGTCCTGACTTTC	CSVALSGANVLTF
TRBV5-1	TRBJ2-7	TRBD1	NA	TGCGCCAGCAGCTTGAACAGGGGGCCCTACGAGCAGTACTTC	CASSLNRGPYEQYF
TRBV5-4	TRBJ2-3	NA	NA	TGTGCCAGCAGCTTGAAAGCAAGCACAGATACGCAGTATTTT	CASSLKASTDTQYF
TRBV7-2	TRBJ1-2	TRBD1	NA	TGTGCCAGCAGTCAGAAAGGGACAGCTCTTATTGGCTACACCTTC	CASSQKGTALIGYTF
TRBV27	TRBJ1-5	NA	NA	TGTGCCAGCAGACCAAACGGGGGTGGTCAGCCCCAGCATTTT	CASRPNGGGQPQHF
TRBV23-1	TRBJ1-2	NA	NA	TGCGCCAGCAGTCAATCCATGGCAGGGAGGTCCCTTGGCTACACCTTC	CASSQSMAGRSLGYTF
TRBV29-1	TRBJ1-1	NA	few	TGCAGCGTCCGAGGGACAACGAACACTGAAGCTTTCTTT	CSVRGTTNTEAFF
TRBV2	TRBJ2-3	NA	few	TGTGCCAGCGGATATGCGCAGGGATCTTCAACGCAGTATTTT	CASGYAQGSSTQYF
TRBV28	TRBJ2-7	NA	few	TGTGCCAGCAGCCTTCTCGGGTACGAGCAGTACTTC	CASSLLGYEQYF
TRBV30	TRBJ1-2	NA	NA	TGTGCCTGGAGTGTAAGCCGGACGATTAACTATGGCTACACCTTC	CAWSVSRTINYGYTF
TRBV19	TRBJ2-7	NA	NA	TGTGCCAGTCGAGCCCGACAACACTCCTACGAGCAGTACTTC	CASRARQHSYEQYF
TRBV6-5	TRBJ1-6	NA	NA	TGTGCCAGCCGAATACAGGGCGTGGGGTCACCCCTCCACTTT	CASRIQGVGSPLHF
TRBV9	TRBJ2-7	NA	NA	TGTGCCAGCAGCGTGGGGGACACCGCCGAGCAGTACTTC	CASSVGDTAEQYF
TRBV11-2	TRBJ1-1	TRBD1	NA	TGTGCCAGCAGAGTGACAGGGGGGTACACTGAAGCTTTCTTT	CASRVTGGYTEAFF
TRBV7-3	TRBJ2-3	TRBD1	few	TGTGCCAGCAGCATCGGACAGGGGGCCACAGATACGCAGTATTTT	CASSIGQGATDTQYF
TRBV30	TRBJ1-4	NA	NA	TGTGCCTGGAGTGCGGGCTTCCTCAATGAAAAACTGTTTTTT	CAWSAGFLNEKLFF
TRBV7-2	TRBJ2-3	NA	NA	TGTGCCAGCAGCACGTGGACAGCTATCACAGATACGCAGTATTTT	CASSTWTAITDTQYF
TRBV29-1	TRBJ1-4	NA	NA	TGCAGCGTTGCCGGGAGAGCTAATGAAAAACTGTTTTTT	CSVAGRANEKLFF
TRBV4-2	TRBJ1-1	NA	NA	TGTGCCAGCAGCCAAGTGGACCAGAACACTGAAGCTTTCTTT	CASSQVDQNTEAFF
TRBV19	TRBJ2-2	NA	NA	TGTGCCAGTAGTGATTATGACACCGGGGAGCTGTTTTTT	CASSDYDTGELFF
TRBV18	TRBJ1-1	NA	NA	TGTGCCAGCTCACCACCGGGACAAGCGAACACTGAAGCTTTCTTT	CASSPPGQANTEAFF
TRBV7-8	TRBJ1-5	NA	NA	TGTGCCAGCAGCTCCCCCCTCCGAGACAGACCCAATCAGCCCCAGCATTTT	CASSSPLRDRPNQPQHF
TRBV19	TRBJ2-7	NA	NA	TGTGCCAGTAGTATCCTGAGGGGCGAGCAGTACTTC	CASSILRGEQYF
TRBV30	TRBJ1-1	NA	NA	TGTGCCTGGAGTGGGGGGAACACTGAAGCTTTCTTT	CAWSGGNTEAFF
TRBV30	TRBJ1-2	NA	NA	TGTGCCTGGATCAGGATGGGGACCCACTATGGCTACACCTTC	CAWIRMGTHYGYTF
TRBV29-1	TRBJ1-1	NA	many	TGCAGCGTGGGTGGTCCCGGGTTTCCGAACACTGAAGCTTTCTTT	CSVGGPGFPNTEAFF
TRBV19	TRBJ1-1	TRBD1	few	TGTGCCAGTAGTCTTCCGGGACAGGGAACTGAAGCTTTCTTT	CASSLPGQGTEAFF
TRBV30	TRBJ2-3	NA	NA	TGTGCCTGTAGGGGGGTGGGAGATACGCAGTATTTT	CACRGVGDTQYF
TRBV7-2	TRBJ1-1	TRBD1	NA	TGTGCCAGCAGCTGGACAGGGTTTGGACGTGAAGCTTTCTTT	CASSWTGFGREAFF
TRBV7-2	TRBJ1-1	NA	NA	TGTGCCAGCAGCCCCCTGGGGCAGGGTGAAGCTTTCTTT	CASSPLGQGEAFF
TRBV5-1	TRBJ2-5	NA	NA	TGCGCCAGCAGCTTGACAGGCAGGCCCTCCCAAGAGACCCAGTACTTC	CASSLTGRPSQETQYF
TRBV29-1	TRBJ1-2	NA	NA	TGCAGCGCGGACCCCCGGTATGGCTACACCTTC	CSADPRYGYTF
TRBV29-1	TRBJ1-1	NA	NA	TGCAGCGTTATATGGGGACGGAACACTGAAGCTTTCTTT	CSVIWGRNTEAFF
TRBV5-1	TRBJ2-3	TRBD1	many	TGCGCCAGCAGCCTCAGGGGGCTGAAGACAGATACGCAGTATTTT	CASSLRGLKTDTQYF